Below, 7 T cell receptor beta chains from the same sample are listed, as sequenced in a study of T cells after yellow fever vaccination. MiXCR, applied by TCRdb to the 5' RACE reads, yields one record per CDR3 protein. The sample lists about 120,000 distinct CDR3 sequences, roughly 7.2% seen once, with approximately 2.7% in the top ten. Sequences were derived from CD4+ T cells sorted from PBMCs, sampled about 49 days after the first yellow fever vaccination. The source is a man between 18 and 29 years old who received the YFV17D yellow fever vaccine.

Many counts were recorded for this clonotype. This sequence joins TRBV7-2 and TRBJ2-3; 8 bases line up with TRBD2. Germline CDR1 and CDR2: SGHTA and FQGNSA. The CDR3 covers 15 residues. V shed 5 bases and J 3 bases; nucleotides not matched to a gene: 7. In DNA, the CDR3 is TGTGCCAGCAGCCGGCCGGGACTAGGGACAGATACGCAGTATTTT. It translates to CASSRPGLGTDTQYF.

Concerning this clonotype itself: A much larger clone differs from this one at a single base, so this may be a read error. The V gene is TRBV24-1, the J gene TRBJ2-5; D is ambiguous. The V gene's germline CDR1 is KGHDR and CDR2 SFDVKD. CDR3 length: 12 amino acids. Trimming stripped 0 bases from V and 5 bases from J, with 3 bases between. The DNA for the CDR3 is TGTGCCACCAGTGATTTGAGCGAGACCCAGTACTTC. Protein: CATSDLSETQYF.

This clonotype appeared a single time. The rearrangement joins TRBV11-3 to TRBJ2-2; possible D gene TRBD2, 6 bases. With 5 bases removed from V and 6 bases from J, the gap between germline ends came to 16 bases. This CDR3 contains 15 residues. Germline CDR1 reads SGHNT; CDR2 reads YENEEA. CDR3 residues: CASSLRRAEPGELFF. CDR3 coding DNA: TGTGCCAGCAGCCTAAGGAGGGCAGAACCCGGGGAGCTGTTTTTT.

This clonotype was counted ten times or more. This chain links TRBV27 with TRBJ2-1; no firm D call. CDR1 and CDR2 (germline): MNHEY, SMNVEV (reference sequence). V was clipped by 3 bases and J by 10 bases, with 10 bases between them. The length of the CDR3 is 12 residues. CDR3 residues: CASSLGRGEQFF. The CDR3 nucleotides are TGTGCCAGCAGTTTGGGTCGAGGCGAGCAGTTCTTC.

This clonotype was recorded at least ten times. This chain connects TRBV7-3 to TRBJ2-5, with 8 bases aligning to TRBD2. CDR1 is SGHTA and CDR2 is FQGTGA in the germline V gene. The CDR3 totals 12 residues. Unmatched junction bases numbered 3, after V lost 5 bases and J lost 7 bases. The CDR3: CASSPGGVTQYF. CDR3 bases: TGTGCCAGCAGCCCGGGGGGGGTGACCCAGTACTTC.

This clonotype was seen at least ten times. The chain uses TRBV20-1 and TRBJ2-7, with D perhaps TRBD1 (5 bases). The V end was cut by 0 bases, the J end by 4 bases, with 7 bases between. The CDR3 length is 12 residues. The germline CDR1 and CDR2 sequences are DFQATT and SNEGSKA (reference sequence). CDR3 residues: CSARDPGYEQYV. The CDR3 DNA follows: TGCAGTGCTAGAGATCCAGGGTACGAGCAGTACGTC.

This chain's CDR3 is CASSHPGGVRTEAFF. DNA of the CDR3: TGTGCCTCCAGCCATCCAGGGGGCGTAAGGACTGAAGCTTTCTTT. The chain links TRBV3-1 to TRBJ1-1, with 8 bases lining up with TRBD1. This CDR3 spans 15 amino acids. Losses at the gene ends were 11 bases for V and 5 bases for J; bases not matched to a gene: 16. Germline loops: CDR1 LGHDT, CDR2 YNNKEL (reference sequence). The full variable domain, rest sourced from reference TRBV3-1 and TRBJ1-1, is DTAVSQTPKYLVTQMGNDKSIKCEQNLGHDTMYWYKQDSKKFLKIMFSYNNKELIINETVPNRFSPKSPDKAHLNLHINSLELGDSAVYFCASSHPGGVRTEAFFGQGTRLTVV.